Each of the 19 T cell receptor beta chains below was sequenced from the same sample in a study of T cell responses to AZD1222 COVID-19 vaccine. Assay: immunoSEQ multiplex PCR; the TCRdb copy retains only in-frame clones and omits some. The sample has roughly 190,000 clones; 80% to 95% are singletons. The starting material was peripheral blood, obtained on day 0 of AZD1222 vaccination. Receptors originate from an adult in good health.

The rearrangement uses TRBV3-1 (or the pseudogene TRBV3-2) and TRBJ2-3; TRBD2 matches at 11 bases. Germline V gives CDR1 LGHDT, CDR2 YNNKEL (reference sequence). The CDR3 totals 17 residues. The V gene end was trimmed by 1 base and the J gene end by 4 bases; junction bases not matched to a gene: 7. This CDR3 reads CASSQAVAGGRADTQYF. DNA of the CDR3: TGTGCCAGCAGCCAAGCTGTAGCGGGAGGGCGCGCAGATACGCAGTATTTT.

The V gene is TRBV2, the J gene TRBJ1-1; D is unresolved. Germline V CDR1 and CDR2: SNHLY, FYNNEI. Deletions cut 6 bases from V and 1 base from J, with 15 bases between. This CDR3 is 15 amino acids long. The CDR3 region is CASRVEAGANTEAFF. For the CDR3, the DNA is TGTGCCAGCAGGGTAGAGGCAGGCGCGAACACTGAAGCTTTCTTT. The variable domain in full, with the rest retrieved from reference TRBV2 and TRBJ1-1, is EPEVTQTPSHQVTQMGQEVILRCVPISNHLYFYWYRQILGQKVEFLVSFYNNEISEKSEIFDDQFSVERPDGSNFTLKIRSTKLEDSAMYFCASRVEAGANTEAFFGQGTRLTVV.

This clone has only one observation. The CDR3 coding sequence is TGTGCCAGTAGCCTGTCCGGGACAGCGACCGTCTACACCTTC. The encoded protein is CASSLSGTATVYTF. The V gene is TRBV19, the J gene TRBJ1-2; 7 nucleotides line up with TRBD1. Germline CDR1 LNHDA, CDR2 SQIVND (reference sequence). CDR3 size: 14 residues. V shed 6 bases, J shed 10 bases, and the junction held 14 bases outside the gene matches.

The V call is TRBV29-1, the J call TRBJ1-2; possibly TRBD1 for D (6 bases). Per the germline V gene, CDR1 is SQVTM and CDR2 is ANQGSEA. V was shortened by 4 bases and J by 7 bases, with 19 bases between the two germline ends. This CDR3 has 14 residues. CDR3 in DNA: TGCAGCGTTGCTTTAGGGGGTGCCTCGGGTGGCTACACCTTC. Residues: CSVALGGASGGYTF.

The rearrangement links TRBV18 to TRBJ2-7, with D perhaps matching TRBD2 (6 bases). Trimming took 6 bases from V and 2 from J, leaving 8 bases between them. Germline V gene lookup returns CDR1 KGHSH and CDR2 LQKENI. The CDR3 spans 12 residues. The CDR3 reads CASSAGPYEQYF. CDR3 nucleotides: TGTGCCAGCTCGGCGGGGCCCTACGAGCAGTACTTC.

J is TRBJ1-3 and V is TRBV2; no definite D call. Trimming took 4 bases from V and 1 from J, leaving 8 bases between them. Germline V gives CDR1 SNHLY, CDR2 FYNNEI. CDR3 length: 14 residues. CDR3 sequence: CASSGPISGNTIYF. In DNA form, the CDR3 reads TGTGCCAGCAGTGGGCCCATTTCTGGAAACACCATATATTTT.

Only a few counts were recorded for this clone. The chain employs TRBV27 and TRBJ1-1; the match to TRBD1 covers 8 bases. CDR3 size: 11 residues. Germline CDR1 is MNHEY and CDR2 is SMNVEV (reference sequence). V lost 6 bases, J lost 11 bases, and 5 bases stayed unmatched. For the CDR3, the DNA is TGTGCCAGCAGGTACAGGGGGGAGGCTTTCTTT. Protein sequence: CASRYRGEAFF.

This chain connects TRBV5-1 to TRBJ1-1, with D unresolved. The V end lost 2 bases, the J end lost 1 base, and 15 bases lay between the germline ends. This CDR3 region has 16 residues. Germline values: CDR1 SGHRS, CDR2 YFSETQ. The CDR3 sequence: CASSLREGRRNTEAFF. The CDR3 region has the DNA TGCGCCAGCAGCTTAAGGGAGGGCAGGAGGAACACTGAAGCTTTCTTT.

The chain uses TRBV29-1 and TRBJ1-4; D remains ambiguous. Germline values: CDR1 SQVTM, CDR2 ANQGSEA. CDR3 length: 13 residues. Trimming shortened V by 8 bases and J by 5 bases, and 15 bases separated the two germline ends. CDR3 DNA: TGCAGCTCCCTTCTGCCCGGGAATGAAAAACTGTTTTTT. Protein: CSSLLPGNEKLFF.

The gene calls are TRBV7-9 and TRBJ1-2, with D unclear. The CDR3 contains 15 residues. Germline V lookup: CDR1 SEHNR, CDR2 FQNEAQ (reference sequence). V shed 7 bases and J shed 0 bases, with 15 bases lying between them. The CDR3 DNA reads TGTGCCAGCATGACTCGCTTTCAAGCTAACTATGGCTACACCTTC. Amino acids: CASMTRFQANYGYTF.

V usage is TRBV12-5 and J usage is TRBJ2-2; 8 bases map to TRBD1. Germline V gene sequence: CDR1 LGHNT, CDR2 FRNRAP. V dropped 3 bases and J dropped 3; count of bases not matched to a gene: 12. The CDR3 is made up of 18 amino acids. The DNA of the CDR3 is TGTGCTAGTGGTTTTAGTATTGCAGGGGGCGCGGACACCGGGGAGCTGTTTTTT. Translating it yields CASGFSIAGGADTGELFF.

This rearrangement joins TRBV19 to TRBJ1-5; D remains ambiguous. In germline, CDR1 is LNHDA, CDR2 SQIVND (reference sequence). CDR3 size: 15 residues. The V gene lost 3 bases and the J gene lost 0 bases, with 9 bases spanning the gap. CDR3 sequence (DNA): TGTGCCAGTAGTATGGACGAATATAGCAATCAGCCCCAGCATTTT. It codes for CASSMDEYSNQPQHF.

V gene TRBV20-1 combines with J gene TRBJ1-3; D is unclear. The CDR3 has 13 amino acids. Germline CDR1 DFQATT, CDR2 SNEGSKA (reference sequence). V shed 3 bases and J shed 1 base, with 7 bases lying between them. The CDR3 is CSASRGSGNTIYF. DNA for the CDR3: TGCAGTGCTAGTAGAGGGTCTGGAAACACCATATATTTT.

This clone was picked up one time. This chain uses TRBV5-1 with TRBJ2-7; possible D gene TRBD2, 6 bases. Germline assignment: CDR1 SGHRS and CDR2 YFSETQ. Deletions cut 4 bases from V and 4 bases from J, with 21 bases between. The CDR3 extends over 16 amino acids. CDR3 residues: CASSTQVGGTLYEQYF. The CDR3 nucleotides read TGCGCCAGCAGCACGCAGGTGGGCGGGACGCTTTACGAGCAGTACTTC.

Only one count was recorded for this clone. This chain links TRBV7-8 with TRBJ1-1, with 7 bases that match TRBD1. Germline CDR1 is SGHVS and CDR2 is FQNEAQ. J was trimmed by 0 bases and V by 8 bases; bases with no gene match: 12. This CDR3 spans 16 amino acids. The CDR3 region is CASRGVGQAVNTEAFF. DNA for the CDR3: TGTGCCAGCCGCGGGGTAGGACAGGCTGTGAACACTGAAGCTTTCTTT.

The genes are TRBV28 and TRBJ2-7; D is tentatively TRBD1 or TRBD2 (5 bases each). This CDR3 contains 12 residues. Germline assignment: CDR1 MDHEN and CDR2 SYDVKM. The V gene lost 5 bases and the J gene lost 5 bases, with 10 bases spanning the gap. The CDR3 reads CASSGTAHEQYF. The CDR3 DNA follows: TGTGCCAGCAGTGGGACGGCTCACGAGCAGTACTTC.

The rearrangement uses TRBV25-1 and TRBJ1-2; 8 bases are shared with TRBD1. Germline V gives CDR1 MGHDK, CDR2 SYGVNS. The CDR3 runs to 15 residues. J gave up 4 bases and V 4 bases, and 8 bases lay outside the gene matches. The chain's CDR3 is CASSAQGAASYGYTF. CDR3 in DNA: TGTGCCAGCAGTGCCCAGGGGGCCGCTAGCTATGGCTACACCTTC.

The chain uses TRBV11-2 and TRBJ1-2; D is uncertain. Germline CDR1 reads SGHAT; CDR2 reads FQNNGV. CDR3 length: 13 amino acids. The germline V and J ends were trimmed by 3 bases and 8 bases, with 13 bases remaining between them. CDR3 nucleotide sequence: TGTGCCAGCAGCTTTCTGGGGTCGTGGGGCTACACCTTC. Residues: CASSFLGSWGYTF.

The CDR3 DNA is TGTGCCAGCGGACAGGCCTACGAGCAGTACTTC. Protein product: CASGQAYEQYF. This chain uses TRBV12-3 or TRBV12-4 with TRBJ2-7; 7 bases agree with TRBD1. V gave up 8 bases and J gave up 2 bases; unmatched junction bases: 0. The CDR3 has 11 residues.